The next 16 T cell receptor beta chains were all read from a single sample in a study of long-term antiretroviral therapy in people with HIV. Researchers report immunoSEQ v3.0 was run at survey level. Repertoires were generated with immunoSEQ multiplex PCR, while TCRdb's copy carries only in-frame clones and drops some. The sample yields roughly 42,000 clones, more than 80% seen once. The starting material was unsorted PBMCs, obtained 3.1 years after starting antiretroviral therapy. The source is a woman between 50 and 59 years old with HIV.

The rearrangement uses TRBV27 and TRBJ2-1; 7 bases fit TRBD2. The CDR3 is 16 amino acids. After removal of 5 bases from V and 2 bases from J, the junction contained 9 bases not matched to a gene. The germline CDR1 and CDR2 sequences are MNHEY and SMNVEV (reference sequence). DNA of the CDR3: TGTGCCAGCAGTCCCCTGGCGGGGACTACCTACAATGAGCAGTTCTTC. This gives the protein CASSPLAGTTYNEQFF.

The genes are TRBV4-1 and TRBJ1-3; D unresolved. Germline V gene data show CDR1 as MGHRA and CDR2 as YSYEKL. Trimming removed 0 bases from V and 0 bases from J, with 12 bases in between. The CDR3 runs 17 residues. The CDR3 region is CASSQEGTHRSGNTIYF. CDR3 in DNA: TGCGCCAGCAGCCAAGAGGGCACCCACCGCTCTGGAAACACCATATATTTT.

The chain couples TRBV7-8 to TRBJ1-2; D ambiguous. The CDR3 has 13 residues. V lost 5 bases and J lost 5, with 12 bases in between. Germline CDR1 reads SGHVS; CDR2 reads FQNEAQ. CDR3 residues: CASSKDHLYGYTF. As DNA, the CDR3 is TGTGCCAGCAGCAAGGACCATTTATATGGCTACACCTTC.

V usage is TRBV5-8 and J usage is TRBJ2-5; 8 bases fit TRBD2. After removal of 0 bases from V and 2 bases from J, the junction contained 9 bases not matched to a gene. Germline V CDR1 and CDR2: SGHTS, YDEGEE. The CDR3 is 17 residues long. The CDR3 loop reads CASSLGFGGVLQETQYF. The CDR3 nucleotides read TGTGCCAGCAGCTTGGGGTTCGGGGGGGTCCTACAAGAGACCCAGTACTTC. Full variable domain (outside the CDR3, taken from reference TRBV5-8 and TRBJ2-5): EAGVTQSPTHLIKTRGQQATLRCSPISGHTSVYWYQQALGLGLQFLLWYDEGEERNRGNFPPRFSGRQFPNYSSELNVNALELEDSALYLCASSLGFGGVLQETQYFGPGTRLLVL.

The rearrangement uses TRBV30 and TRBJ1-5, with 7 bases that match TRBD1. The CDR3 consists of 16 residues. The J segment lost 7 bases and the V segment lost 2 bases, leaving 14 bases of the junction unmatched. Germline lookup yields CDR1 GTSNPN and CDR2 SVGIG (reference sequence). The DNA of the CDR3 is TGTGCCTGGAGTAGGGCCGGGACAGCCTCTGGACAGCCCCAGCATTTT. It codes for CAWSRAGTASGQPQHF.

The V gene is TRBV18, the J gene TRBJ1-3; TRBD1 might be the D (5 bases). The V gene's germline CDR1 is KGHSH and CDR2 LQKENI. V lost 1 base and J 4 bases, leaving 20 bases between the germline ends. The CDR3 is made up of 18 amino acids. CDR3 DNA sequence: TGTGCCAGCTCACCACAGAGCGGTACAGGACGATACGGAAACACCATATATTTT. Amino acids: CASSPQSGTGRYGNTIYF.

In this sample, this clone turned up a few times. The chain couples TRBV5-1 to TRBJ1-2; TRBD1 aligns across 7 bases. Germline CDR1 is SGHRS and CDR2 is YFSETQ. After removal of 4 bases from V and 4 bases from J, the junction contained 10 bases not matched to a gene. The CDR3 has 15 amino acids. This chain's CDR3 is CASSTTGQIGYGYTF. For the CDR3, the DNA is TGCGCCAGCAGCACAACGGGACAGATCGGCTATGGCTACACCTTC.

The rearrangement joins TRBV27 to TRBJ2-5; 8 bases are shared with TRBD2. The germline gives CDR1 MNHEY, CDR2 SMNVEV (reference sequence). The CDR3 is 16 residues long. V was clipped by 3 bases and J by 4 bases; unmatched bases: 10. The CDR3: CASSFDWRGDLETQYF. The DNA of the CDR3 is TGTGCCAGCAGTTTTGATTGGCGGGGGGATCTAGAGACCCAGTACTTC.

V is TRBV7-9 and J is TRBJ2-7, with D perhaps TRBD2 (7 bases). This CDR3 contains 14 residues. Germline V gene data show CDR1 as SEHNR and CDR2 as FQNEAQ (reference sequence). The V gene lost 0 bases and the J gene lost 2 bases, with 8 bases spanning the gap. DNA of the CDR3: TGTGCCAGCAGCTTAGCGGGGGGGCCCTACGAGCAGTACTTC. Translation: CASSLAGGPYEQYF.

The chain joins TRBV27 to TRBJ2-1, with no clear D. This CDR3 region has 13 residues. V was clipped by 5 bases and J by 1 base, with 6 bases between them. Germline-derived CDR1 and CDR2 are MNHEY and SMNVEV (reference sequence). Written as DNA, the CDR3 is TGTGCCAGCAGTCCGTGGTCCTACAATGAGCAGTTCTTC. The encoded protein is CASSPWSYNEQFF.

The chain couples TRBV5-1 to TRBJ1-1; 8 bases map to TRBD1. The CDR3 runs to 15 residues. Per the germline V gene, CDR1 is SGHRS and CDR2 is YFSETQ. V shed 4 bases, J shed 1 base, and the junction held 6 bases outside the gene matches. The CDR3 coding sequence is TGCGCCAGCAGCACCTTGACAGGGGAGAACACTGAAGCTTTCTTT. It is translated as CASSTLTGENTEAFF.

The rearrangement uses TRBV6-1 and TRBJ1-5, with 7 bases that match TRBD1. Unmatched junction bases numbered 7, after V lost 2 bases and J lost 3 bases. This CDR3 contains 16 residues. Per germline, CDR1 MNHNS and CDR2 SASEGT. The CDR3 nucleotides are TGTGCCAGCAGTGAAAATCCAGGGGGAACCAATCAGCCCCAGCATTTT. It specifies CASSENPGGTNQPQHF.

The rearrangement links TRBV6-5 to TRBJ2-2; D is possibly TRBD1 (6 bases). V was pared by 6 bases and J by 0 bases, with 11 bases between. CDR1 MNHEY and CDR2 SVGAGI come from the germline V gene. This CDR3 is built from 15 residues. CDR3 in DNA: TGTGCCAGCAGACGCGACAGGCCGAACACCGGGGAGCTGTTTTTT. Amino acids: CASRRDRPNTGELFF.

The chain recombines TRBV9 with TRBJ2-1, with D maybe TRBD1 (6 bases). V lost 1 base to trimming and J lost 9 bases, with 26 bases between them. This CDR3 is built from 18 residues. Germline V gene data show CDR1 as SGDLS and CDR2 as YYNGEE. CDR3 residues: CASSVSPLGQGNYGEQFF. The CDR3 region has the DNA TGTGCCAGCAGCGTAAGTCCGTTGGGGCAGGGGAATTATGGTGAGCAGTTCTTC.

This clone was counted a single time. The chain is built from TRBV2 and TRBJ1-1, with D hard to call. The CDR3 contains 14 residues. The V end lost 4 bases, the J end lost 0 bases, and 9 bases lay between the germline ends. Germline V gives CDR1 SNHLY, CDR2 FYNNEI. The CDR3 reads CASSAVNMNTEAFF. CDR3 bases: TGTGCCAGCAGTGCGGTCAACATGAACACTGAAGCTTTCTTT. Combining the CDR3 with reference TRBV2 and TRBJ1-1 gives the whole variable domain EPEVTQTPSHQVTQMGQEVILRCVPISNHLYFYWYRQILGQKVEFLVSFYNNEISEKSEIFDDQFSVERPDGSNFTLKIRSTKLEDSAMYFCASSAVNMNTEAFFGQGTRLTVV.

The rearrangement joins TRBV27 to TRBJ1-5; D unresolved. CDR1 MNHEY and CDR2 SMNVEV come from the germline V gene (reference sequence). This CDR3 region has 14 residues. The V end was cut by 5 bases, the J end by 5 bases, with 13 bases between. CDR3 in DNA: TGTGCCAGCAGTCAACCGGGTTCCCATCAGCCCCAGCATTTT. It specifies CASSQPGSHQPQHF.